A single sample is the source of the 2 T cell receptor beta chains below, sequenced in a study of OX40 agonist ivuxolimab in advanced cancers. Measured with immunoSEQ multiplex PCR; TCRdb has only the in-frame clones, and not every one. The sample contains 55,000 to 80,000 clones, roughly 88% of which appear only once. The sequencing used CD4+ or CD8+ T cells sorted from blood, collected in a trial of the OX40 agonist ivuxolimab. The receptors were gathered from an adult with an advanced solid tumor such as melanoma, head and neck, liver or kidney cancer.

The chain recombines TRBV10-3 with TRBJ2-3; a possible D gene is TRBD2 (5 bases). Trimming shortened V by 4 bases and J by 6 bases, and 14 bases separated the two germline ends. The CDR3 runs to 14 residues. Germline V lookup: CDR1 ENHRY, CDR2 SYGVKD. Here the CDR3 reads CAISVGGHADTQYF. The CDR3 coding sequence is TGTGCCATCAGTGTCGGAGGCCACGCCGATACGCAGTATTTT.

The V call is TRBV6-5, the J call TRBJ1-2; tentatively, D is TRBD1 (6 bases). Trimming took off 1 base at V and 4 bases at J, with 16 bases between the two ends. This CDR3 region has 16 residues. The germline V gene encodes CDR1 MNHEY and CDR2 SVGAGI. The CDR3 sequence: CASSYWATGTLYGYTF. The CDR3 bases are TGTGCCAGCAGTTACTGGGCCACAGGGACCCTCTATGGCTACACCTTC.